This T cell receptor beta chain was retrieved from a study of blood T cell repertoires in COVID-19. Overall study: Material from acute and convalescent COVID-19 was sourced from the United States, Italy and Spain. The analysed material was cDNA or gDNA that came from T cells, B-cell-depleted T cells, or PBMCs.

Per the study methods: Amplifying reference gene primers gave estimates of nucleated cell counts. The repertoire was sequenced with immunoSEQ multiplex PCR; TCRdb's copy has only in-frame clones and lacks some. D and trimming come from the DNA, and the V and J calls and clone size come from that table. The data hold over 90,000 clones, with approximately 89% observed a single time. The sample comprised peripheral blood. This TCR was sampled from a woman aged 80 or older in a cohort sampled during active COVID-19.

The CDR3 nucleotides read TGTGCCAGCAGTCCCGCGGGACAGGGACCAGATACGCAGTATTTT. Translated: CASSPAGQGPDTQYF. The gene calls are TRBV6-4 and TRBJ2-3; 9 positions agree with TRBD1. CDR1 is MRHNA and CDR2 is SNTAGT in the germline V gene. CDR3 size: 15 residues. With 5 bases clipped from V and 4 bases from J, the junction kept 7 bases outside the gene matches.